This T cell receptor (beta chain) was obtained from a study of blood T cell repertoires in COVID-19. Trimming took 2 bases from V and 4 from J; bases not matched to a gene: 9. The germline CDR1 and CDR2 sequences are SGDLS and YYNGEE. CDR3 length: 17 residues. The method was immunoSEQ multiplex PCR; TCRdb's version includes in-frame clones alone and lacks a portion of them. The sample has nearly 400,000 clones, about nine tenths seen once. Sequenced material: PBMCs or T cells enriched from blood (not recorded which). This TCR was recovered from a woman aged 30 to 39 who had recovered from COVID-19. The J gene is TRBJ1-3, the V gene TRBV9; 10 bases fit TRBD1. The CDR3 bases are TGTGCCAGCAGCGTTGCGGGACAGGGGAGATCCGGAAACACCATATATTTT. This sequence encodes CASSVAGQGRSGNTIYF.